These 32 T cell receptor beta chains originate from one sample sequenced in a study of blood T cells in healthy people across ages. It was with a sample-barcoded 5' primer and a J-beta primer mix that a second PCR of roughly 6 to 12 cycles was run. A single record per CDR3 protein comes from TCRdb applying MiXCR to the 5' RACE reads. The sample records hundreds of thousands of distinct CDR3 sequences, less than 35% being singletons. Sequenced sample: blood. Receptor source: an elderly woman in good health.

In its sample, this clonotype was seen many times. The chain couples TRBV29-1 to TRBJ2-1, with D possibly matching TRBD2 (6 bases). Trimming stripped 4 bases from V and 1 base from J, with 17 bases between. The germline CDR1 and CDR2 sequences are SQVTM and ANQGSEA. The CDR3 has 16 amino acids. This CDR3 is CSVGEVGVSSYNEQFF. CDR3 bases: TGCAGCGTTGGGGAGGTAGGGGTATCATCCTACAATGAGCAGTTCTTC.

This chain connects TRBV20-1 to TRBJ1-5, with D maybe TRBD1 (5 bases). This CDR3 comprises 16 residues. Germline CDR1 and CDR2: DFQATT and SNEGSKA (reference sequence). Trimming shortened V by 4 bases and J by 7 bases, and 23 bases separated the two germline ends. The CDR3 reads CSATDSGRGEWQPQHF. CDR3 nucleotide sequence: TGCAGTGCTACGGACTCAGGGAGGGGAGAGTGGCAGCCCCAGCATTTT.

This clonotype showed up many times. This sequence joins TRBV27 and TRBJ2-3; a weak D match, TRBD2 (6 bases). This CDR3 spans 14 amino acids. Germline values: CDR1 MNHEY, CDR2 SMNVEV (reference sequence). Trimming stripped 6 bases from V and 5 bases from J, with 15 bases between. This chain's CDR3 is CASSLRMRGDTQYF. Here the CDR3 DNA reads TGTGCCAGCAGCCTTAGGATGCGGGGAGATACGCAGTATTTT.

This clonotype was counted only a few times. The genes are TRBV3-1 and TRBJ2-1; TRBD1 might be the D (6 bases). Germline CDR1 LGHDT, CDR2 YNNKEL (reference sequence). Between the trimmed V and J ends, which lost 4 bases and 8 bases, there was a span of 12 bases. The CDR3 totals 13 residues. The CDR3 here is CASSLRGKDEQFF. The CDR3 DNA reads as TGTGCCAGCAGCCTCAGGGGAAAAGATGAGCAGTTCTTC.

This clonotype was counted a few times. The chain links TRBV20-1 to TRBJ1-4, with TRBD1 identical over 7 bases. The CDR3 is 14 amino acids. Germline CDR1 is DFQATT and CDR2 is SNEGSKA (reference sequence). With V trimmed by 5 bases and J by 5 bases, 8 bases remained unmatched. This CDR3 reads CSAAPTGRNEKLFF. The CDR3 DNA sequence: TGCAGTGCTGCCCCGACAGGGCGGAATGAAAAACTGTTTTTT.

The chain recombines TRBV7-8 with TRBJ2-5; TRBD2 agrees at 12 bases. V dropped 4 bases and J dropped 5; count of bases not matched to a gene: 11. This CDR3 region has 17 residues. Germline CDR1 SGHVS, CDR2 FQNEAQ. The CDR3 reads CASSSGLAGTVEETQYF. The DNA for the CDR3 is TGTGCCAGCAGCTCCGGACTAGCGGGAACGGTTGAGGAGACCCAGTACTTC.

This clonotype was seen many times. The rearrangement joins TRBV4-3 to TRBJ2-1; D is unclear. The V end was cut by 1 base, the J end by 5 bases, with 12 bases between. The CDR3 totals 15 residues. In germline, CDR1 is LGHNA, CDR2 YSLEER. CDR3 amino acids: CASSQVSSGNNEQFF. The CDR3 DNA follows: TGCGCCAGCAGCCAAGTATCATCAGGTAACAATGAGCAGTTCTTC.

To note about this clonotype: This may stem from a read error, because a much larger clone lies one nucleotide away. The V call is TRBV20-1, the J call TRBJ2-5; D is ambiguous. Germline V lookup: CDR1 DFQATT, CDR2 SNEGSKA (reference sequence). CDR3 length: 15 amino acids. The V gene lost 5 bases and the J gene lost 11 bases, with 27 bases spanning the gap. The CDR3 DNA is TGCAGTGCTCAAGGAACCCACGGACCGTACAATGAGCAGTACTTC. Translating gives CSAQGTHGPYNEQYF.

V gene TRBV30 combines with J gene TRBJ1-2, with D possibly TRBD1 on 6 matching bases. V was clipped by 7 bases and J by 6 bases, with 15 bases between them. The CDR3 spans 12 residues. Per the germline V gene, CDR1 is GTSNPN and CDR2 is SVGIG (reference sequence). CDR3 in amino acids: CASIRGGDGYTF. The CDR3 nucleotides are TGTGCCTCGATCCGCGGGGGCGATGGCTACACCTTC.

This clonotype has more than one count but fewer than ten. The rearrangement joins TRBV15 to TRBJ1-5, with D hard to call. CDR1 LNHNV and CDR2 YYDKDF come from the germline V gene (reference sequence). CDR3 size: 14 residues. With 4 bases removed from V and 6 bases from J, the gap between germline ends came to 13 bases. In DNA, the CDR3 is TGTGCCACCAGCACAGGAGAAGTAGGTCAGCCCCAGCATTTT. This codes for CATSTGEVGQPQHF.

This clonotype was found many times. The rearrangement uses TRBV20-1 and TRBJ2-5; 7 positions agree with TRBD1. The ends lost 5 bases at V and 6 bases at J; junction bases unmatched: 6. CDR1 is DFQATT, CDR2 SNEGSKA, per germline (reference sequence). The CDR3 is made up of 12 amino acids. The CDR3 protein is CSARQGTKTQYF. As DNA, the CDR3 is TGCAGTGCTCGACAGGGAACCAAGACCCAGTACTTC.

The V and J genes are TRBV6-1 and TRBJ1-1; D gene ambiguous. The CDR3 consists of 13 residues. The germline CDR1 and CDR2 sequences are MNHNS and SASEGT. The V end lost 5 bases, the J end lost 0 bases, and 7 bases lay between the germline ends. The CDR3 spells CASSRELNTEAFF. The CDR3 nucleotides are TGTGCCAGCAGTCGCGAGTTGAACACTGAAGCTTTCTTT.

This clonotype was counted only a few times. The chain recombines TRBV30 with TRBJ1-5, with 10 bases fitting TRBD1. Losses at the gene ends were 2 bases for V and 7 bases for J; bases not matched to a gene: 8. The CDR3 loop spans 15 amino acids. Germline V lookup: CDR1 GTSNPN, CDR2 SVGIG (reference sequence). The CDR3 DNA sequence: TGTGCCTGGAGTACGACAGGGGGCCTAGGGCAGCCCCAGCATTTT. Amino acid sequence: CAWSTTGGLGQPQHF.

Details on this clonotype: A clone one base away is much larger, so this may be a read error. The chain recombines TRBV6-5 with TRBJ2-3; TRBD2 might be the D (6 bases). The CDR3 consists of 15 residues. Germline V gene data show CDR1 as MNHEY and CDR2 as SVGAGI. In DNA form, the CDR3 reads TGTGCCTGCAGTTACTTTCGGGGGTCCACAGATACGCAGTATTTT. As protein: CACSYFRGSTDTQYF.

This clonotype was detected many times. V and J are TRBV11-2 and TRBJ2-1, with 11 bases lining up with TRBD2. Looked up from germline, CDR1 is SGHAT and CDR2 is FQNNGV. The V and J ends lost 1 base and 0 bases, in that order; junction bases with no gene match: 8. This CDR3 contains 19 residues. The CDR3 loop reads CASSLVRLAGSRSYNEQFF. The CDR3 nucleotides are TGTGCCAGCAGCTTAGTCCGACTAGCGGGGTCTCGCTCCTACAATGAGCAGTTCTTC.

This clonotype has just a few counts. The gene calls are TRBV5-1 and TRBJ2-3, with D unclear. Trimming left V 4 bases short and J 4 bases short, with 10 bases between. The germline V gene has CDR1 SGHRS and CDR2 YFSETQ. The CDR3 is 13 amino acids. CDR3 sequence: CASSRRSPDTQYF. CDR3 sequence (DNA): TGCGCCAGCAGCCGCCGGTCGCCAGATACGCAGTATTTT. Full variable domain (rest looked up from reference TRBV5-1 and TRBJ2-3): KAGVTQTPRYLIKTRGQQVTLSCSPISGHRSVSWYQQTPGQGLQFLFEYFSETQRNKGNFPGRFSGRQFSNSRSEMNVSTLELGDSALYLCASSRRSPDTQYFGPGTRLTVL.

This clonotype was seen only once. V and J are TRBV5-8 and TRBJ2-3; D may be TRBD2 (6 bases). The germline V gene has CDR1 SGHTS and CDR2 YDEGEE. V lost 5 bases, J lost 4 bases, and 17 bases lay in between. The CDR3 covers 15 residues. The CDR3 sequence is CASSEMGGNADTQYF. In nucleotides, the CDR3 is TGTGCCAGCAGTGAAATGGGAGGAAACGCAGATACGCAGTATTTT.

This clonotype was observed at least ten times. The J gene is TRBJ1-5, the V gene TRBV18; TRBD1 aligns across 8 bases. Germline V gene sequence: CDR1 KGHSH, CDR2 LQKENI. The length of the CDR3 is 15 residues. V was pared by 5 bases and J by 7 bases, with 10 bases of the junction left unmatched. CDR3 bases: TGTGCCAGCTCATCCGGACAGGGCGTTCAACAGCCCCAGCATTTT. Translated: CASSSGQGVQQPQHF.

At least ten counts were recorded for this clonotype. The chain couples TRBV4-3 to TRBJ2-5, with D perhaps matching TRBD2 (5 bases). CDR3 length: 15 amino acids. In germline, CDR1 is LGHNA, CDR2 YSLEER. The germline V and J ends were trimmed by 1 base and 5 bases, with 14 bases remaining between them. The CDR3 sequence is CASSQGGSRDETQYF. For the CDR3, the DNA is TGCGCCAGCAGCCAAGGAGGATCCCGGGATGAGACCCAGTACTTC.

This clonotype was found many times. The chain joins TRBV11-2 to TRBJ2-3; D is possibly TRBD2 (6 bases). Germline CDR1 and CDR2: SGHAT and FQNNGV. The CDR3 spans 14 residues. V shed 6 bases and J shed 4 bases, with 14 bases lying between them. The CDR3 here is CASRHPGVADTQYF. The CDR3 DNA reads as TGTGCCAGCAGGCACCCGGGGGTAGCAGATACGCAGTATTTT.

J is TRBJ1-2 and V is TRBV4-2, with TRBD1 matching over 8 bases. Losses at the gene ends were 0 bases for V and 1 base for J; bases not matched to a gene: 16. The CDR3 covers 20 residues. Germline CDR1 reads LGHNA; CDR2 reads YNFKEQ. The CDR3 loop reads CASSQDGFWDRSGFNYGYTF. The CDR3 DNA reads as TGTGCCAGCAGCCAAGACGGGTTTTGGGACAGGTCCGGATTTAACTATGGCTACACCTTC.

In the case of this clonotype: Possible read error: a much larger clone is one base away. This chain links TRBV29-1 with TRBJ2-5; D perhaps matches TRBD1 (6 bases). This CDR3 has 14 residues. Germline assignment: CDR1 SQVTM and CDR2 ANQGSEA. V shed 3 bases and J shed 4 bases, with 15 bases lying between them. The CDR3 region has the DNA TGCAGCGTTGATAGAACAGGGTCACGAGAGACCCAGTACTTC. This encodes CSVDRTGSRETQYF.

This clonotype was picked up many times. The chain joins TRBV7-2 to TRBJ1-1; 9 bases align to TRBD1. Per the germline V gene, CDR1 is SGHTA and CDR2 is FQGNSA. The J segment lost 4 bases and the V segment lost 7 bases, leaving 10 bases of the junction unmatched. The length of the CDR3 is 15 residues. CDR3 loop: CASKNGGQGGTEAFF. In DNA form, the CDR3 reads TGTGCCAGCAAAAACGGGGGACAGGGAGGCACTGAAGCTTTCTTT.

This clonotype was counted many times. This chain joins TRBV7-2 and TRBJ2-3, with TRBD1 identical over 7 bases. The CDR3 consists of 15 residues. The junction had 4 bases not matched to a gene; V was cut back by 2 bases and J by 2 bases. Per germline, CDR1 SGHTA and CDR2 FQGNSA. The chain's CDR3 is CASSLYRGPTDTQYF. The CDR3, as DNA: TGTGCCAGCAGCTTATACAGGGGTCCCACAGATACGCAGTATTTT.

The gene calls are TRBV9 and TRBJ2-5, with TRBD2 matching 11 bases. Germline CDR1 reads SGDLS; CDR2 reads YYNGEE. This CDR3 spans 16 amino acids. V was clipped by 3 bases and J by 5 bases; unmatched bases: 9. The CDR3 protein is CASSGTGTSGSETQYF. The CDR3 DNA reads TGTGCCAGCAGCGGTACCGGGACTAGCGGTTCGGAGACCCAGTACTTC.

The table lists this clonotype with many counts. The V and J genes are TRBV29-1 and TRBJ1-2; TRBD1 agrees at 11 bases. V gave up 3 bases and J gave up 8 bases; unmatched junction bases: 5. CDR3 size: 13 residues. Germline-derived CDR1 and CDR2 are SQVTM and ANQGSEA. The CDR3 coding sequence is TGCAGCGTTGAGCCTGGGACAGGGGGAGGCTACACCTTC. It encodes CSVEPGTGGGYTF. Using reference TRBV29-1 and TRBJ1-2 for the parts outside the CDR3, the full variable domain is SAVISQKPSRDICQRGTSLTIQCQVDSQVTMMFWYRQQPGQSLTLIATANQGSEATYESGFVIDKFPISRPNLTFSTLTVSNMSPEDSSIYLCSVEPGTGGGYTFGSGTRLTVV.

This clonotype was observed at least ten times. The chain couples TRBV7-6 to TRBJ2-3; the D is unclear. CDR1 SGHVS and CDR2 FNYEAQ come from the germline V gene. V shed 5 bases and J shed 3 bases, with 9 bases lying between them. This CDR3 has 13 residues. The CDR3 protein is CASSPRETDTQYF. The CDR3 nucleotides read TGTGCCAGCAGCCCCAGAGAGACAGATACGCAGTATTTT.

The chain combines TRBV4-1 with TRBJ1-1; 8 nucleotides align to TRBD1. V trimming: 5 bases; J trimming: 1 base; junction bases outside the gene matches: 12. There are 17 residues in the CDR3. The germline V gene encodes CDR1 MGHRA and CDR2 YSYEKL. CDR3 sequence reads: CASSSRTGPNTNTEAFF. The CDR3 DNA sequence: TGCGCCAGCAGCTCCCGGACAGGGCCTAATACGAACACTGAAGCTTTCTTT.

V is TRBV29-1 and J is TRBJ2-4; 8 bases line up with TRBD1. The J call may be wrong; the DNA end is better matched by TRBJ2-5. The CDR3 loop spans 15 amino acids. Germline CDR1 is SQVTM and CDR2 is ANQGSEA. The CDR3: CSVDLPDRVQETQYF. As DNA, the CDR3 is TGCAGCGTTGATCTCCCGGACAGGGTCCAAGAGACCCAGTACTTC.

This clonotype was counted many times. The chain carries TRBV5-1 and TRBJ2-1, with a weak D call TRBD1 (6 bases). The CDR3 is 16 residues long. The V gene's germline CDR1 is SGHRS and CDR2 YFSETQ. The ends were cut back, 0 bases at V and 7 bases at J, with 17 bases in the middle. The CDR3 sequence: CASSLAGQGSRNEQFF. The CDR3 coding sequence is TGCGCCAGCAGCTTGGCCGGGCAGGGGAGTAGGAATGAGCAGTTCTTC.

This clonotype was picked up a small number of times. The chain links TRBV3-1 to TRBJ1-1; a possible D gene is TRBD1 (5 bases). V was trimmed by 1 base and J by 4 bases, leaving 13 bases between them. Germline CDR1 LGHDT, CDR2 YNNKEL (reference sequence). This CDR3 has 15 amino acids. Here the CDR3 reads CASSQVGGRGTEAFF. Written as DNA, the CDR3 is TGTGCCAGCAGCCAAGTCGGTGGGAGGGGCACTGAAGCTTTCTTT.

This clonotype has at least ten counts. The V gene is TRBV12-3 or TRBV12-4, the J gene TRBJ1-1; 8 bases are shared with TRBD1. This CDR3 spans 14 amino acids. The J segment lost 7 bases and the V segment lost 7 bases, leaving 11 bases of the junction unmatched. CDR3 region: CASNLQGDNLEAFF. The CDR3 DNA is TGTGCCAGCAACCTACAGGGGGATAATCTTGAAGCTTTCTTT.